What follows are 29 T cell receptor beta chains derived from one specimen sequenced in a study of T cells after yellow fever vaccination. In TCRdb, the 5' RACE reads were re-called with MiXCR into one record per CDR3 protein. The sample lists tens of thousands of distinct CDR3 sequences, 6.5% to 8% seen once, with just over 35% in the top ten. The source material was CD8+ T cells sorted from PBMCs, sampled 15 days after the yellow fever booster vaccination. These receptor sequences come from a man younger than 45 who received the YFV17D yellow fever vaccine.

This clonotype was recorded at least ten times. The V and J genes are TRBV14 and TRBJ2-7; unclear D gene. V shed 3 bases and J shed 0 bases, with 9 bases lying between them. CDR3 length: 14 residues. The germline V gene has CDR1 SGHDN and CDR2 FVKESK. The CDR3 sequence: CASSHAIGSYEQYF. The DNA for the CDR3 is TGTGCCAGCAGCCACGCCATTGGCTCCTACGAGCAGTACTTC.

This clonotype was observed many times. The chain is built from TRBV2 and TRBJ2-5; possibly TRBD2 for D (5 bases). This CDR3 spans 14 amino acids. V was clipped by 4 bases and J by 3 bases, with 12 bases between them. Germline V gene lookup returns CDR1 SNHLY and CDR2 FYNNEI. CDR3 DNA: TGTGCCAGCAGTGGTACTAGTCCCGAAGAGACCCAGTACTTC. Translation gives CASSGTSPEETQYF.

This chain links TRBV7-2 with TRBJ2-7; D possibly corresponds to TRBD2 (5 bases). The V gene's germline CDR1 is SGHTA and CDR2 FQGNSA. V was shortened by 5 bases and J by 3 bases, with 17 bases between the two germline ends. CDR3 length: 15 amino acids. CDR3 sequence: CASSVVTRPGYEQYF. The CDR3 DNA follows: TGTGCCAGCAGCGTAGTAACTAGACCAGGCTACGAGCAGTACTTC.

In regard to this clonotype: Lacking the conserved final phenylalanine or tryptophan, this CDR3 likely reflects a read error. V usage is TRBV6-2 or TRBV6-3 and J usage is TRBJ2-7, with D unresolved. V dropped 3 bases and J dropped 7 bases, with 7 bases sitting between them. Germline V gene data show CDR1 as MNHEY and CDR2 as SVGEGT. The CDR3 sequence is 11 residues long. CDR3 nucleotide sequence: TGTGCCAGCAGTTATCTCGCGGAGCAGTACCTC. It specifies CASSYLAEQYL.

The table lists this clonotype with many counts. The rearrangement uses TRBV7-6 and TRBJ2-1; weak D call: TRBD2 (6 bases). Trimming took 5 bases from V and 10 from J, leaving 9 bases between them. CDR1 SGHVS and CDR2 FNYEAQ come from the germline V gene. This CDR3 comprises 11 residues. This CDR3 is CASSGGMEQFF. The CDR3 nucleotides are TGTGCCAGCAGCGGCGGGATGGAGCAGTTCTTC.

V usage is TRBV20-1 and J usage is TRBJ2-7, with 7 bases aligning to TRBD2. Unmatched junction bases numbered 11, after V lost 5 bases and J lost 7 bases. CDR1 DFQATT and CDR2 SNEGSKA come from the germline V gene (reference sequence). This CDR3 is 13 amino acids long. The CDR3 loop reads CSAGLGGSLEQYF. Written as DNA, the CDR3 is TGCAGTGCTGGGTTGGGCGGGAGCCTAGAGCAGTACTTC.

This clonotype was observed many times. The rearrangement uses TRBV19 and TRBJ2-1; D not certain. The CDR3 is made up of 15 amino acids. The germline V and J ends were trimmed by 3 bases and 0 bases, with 9 bases remaining between them. The V gene's germline CDR1 is LNHDA and CDR2 SQIVND (reference sequence). For the CDR3, the DNA is TGTGCCAGTAGTATGTTTGAGAGCTCCTACAATGAGCAGTTCTTC. It encodes CASSMFESSYNEQFF.

This clonotype occurred many times. The chain carries TRBV29-1 and TRBJ2-7; 12 nucleotides match TRBD1. In germline, CDR1 is SQVTM, CDR2 ANQGSEA. Losses at the gene ends were 3 bases for V and 5 bases for J; bases not matched to a gene: 8. This CDR3 spans 15 amino acids. The CDR3 sequence is CSVEDPGQGANEQYF. DNA of the CDR3: TGCAGCGTTGAGGATCCGGGACAGGGGGCGAACGAGCAGTACTTC.

This clonotype was seen repeatedly, ten times or more. The rearrangement links TRBV6-2 or TRBV6-3 to TRBJ2-2; D possibly corresponds to TRBD1 (6 bases). Deletions cut 4 bases from V and 4 bases from J, with 10 bases between. The CDR3 is 14 residues long. Germline CDR1 MNHEY, CDR2 SVGEGT. Here the CDR3 DNA reads TGTGCCAGCAGTTCGGACAGAGTCACCGGGGAGCTGTTTTTT. This codes for CASSSDRVTGELFF.

This clonotype was detected ten times or more. The chain carries TRBV7-2 and TRBJ2-7, with D possibly being TRBD2 (6 bases). Between the trimmed V and J ends, which lost 4 bases and 3 bases, there was a span of 10 bases. This CDR3 region has 13 residues. Germline loops: CDR1 SGHTA, CDR2 FQGNSA. The CDR3 sequence is CASSSTGLYEQYF. The DNA of the CDR3 is TGTGCCAGCAGCTCCACGGGACTCTACGAGCAGTACTTC.

This clonotype was seen at least ten times. This chain connects TRBV5-4 to TRBJ2-3, with D uncertain. The CDR3 extends over 15 amino acids. Germline CDR1 SGHNT, CDR2 YYREEE (reference sequence). V lost 1 base and J lost 0, with 9 bases in between. The CDR3 coding sequence is TGTGCCAGCAGCTTGCGGAGAAGTAGCACAGATACGCAGTATTTT. Translating it yields CASSLRRSSTDTQYF.

This clonotype was observed a handful of times. The CDR3 region is CASSWRGAYTF. The CDR3 DNA is TGTGCCAGCAGCTGGCGGGGCGCCTACACCTTC. This chain uses TRBV7-2 with TRBJ1-2; possible D gene TRBD1, 5 bases. Trimming pared 4 bases from V and 10 bases from J, leaving 10 bases between. The CDR3 is 11 amino acids. Germline assignment: CDR1 SGHTA and CDR2 FQGNSA.

This clonotype showed up just a few times. This sequence joins TRBV20-1 and TRBJ2-1; 9 positions match TRBD2. With 2 bases clipped from V and 0 bases from J, the junction kept 5 bases outside the gene matches. The CDR3 extends over 16 amino acids. Germline loops: CDR1 DFQATT, CDR2 SNEGSKA (reference sequence). The CDR3 DNA follows: TGCAGTGCTAGACCCCTAGCGGGACCCTCCTACAATGAGCAGTTCTTC. It codes for CSARPLAGPSYNEQFF.

Many counts were recorded for this clonotype. The rearrangement uses TRBV11-2 and TRBJ2-3; D could derive from TRBD1 or TRBD2 (5 bases each). Trimming took off 2 bases at V and 0 bases at J, with 18 bases between the two ends. The CDR3 is 18 amino acids. CDR1 and CDR2 (germline): SGHAT, FQNNGV. The CDR3 nucleotides read TGTGCCAGCAGCTTAAGGTTCTCGGTATGGGACAGCACAGATACGCAGTATTTT. It translates to CASSLRFSVWDSTDTQYF. The entire variable domain, with the rest obtained from reference TRBV11-2 and TRBJ2-3, is as follows: EAGVAQSPRYKIIEKRQSVAFWCNPISGHATLYWYQQILGQGPKLLIQFQNNGVVDDSQLPKDRFSAERLKGVDSTLKIQPAKLEDSAVYLCASSLRFSVWDSTDTQYFGPGTRLTVL.

This clonotype was seen repeatedly, ten times or more. The chain has TRBV13 and TRBJ1-1; D ambiguous. CDR1 is PRHDT and CDR2 is FYEKMQ in the germline V gene (reference sequence). V dropped 5 bases and J dropped 1 base, with 14 bases sitting between them. The CDR3 runs 15 residues. The CDR3 protein is CASSPGEAWNTEAFF. In DNA, the CDR3 is TGTGCCAGCAGCCCCGGGGAGGCCTGGAACACTGAAGCTTTCTTT.

In its sample, this clonotype was seen many times. V is TRBV4-3 and J is TRBJ2-4; D possibly uses TRBD1 or TRBD2 (5 bases each). From germline, CDR1 is LGHNA and CDR2 YSLEER. The V gene lost 0 bases and the J gene lost 4 bases, with 19 bases spanning the gap. The CDR3 runs to 18 residues. CDR3 sequence (DNA): TGCGCCAGCAGCCAAGACTGGGACGGAATCCAGGCAAAAAACATTCAGTACTTC. It encodes CASSQDWDGIQAKNIQYF.

This clonotype was seen repeatedly, ten times or more. V gene TRBV5-4 combines with J gene TRBJ2-5; TRBD2 matches 13 bases. The CDR3 contains 19 residues. The ends lost 1 base at V and 1 base at J; junction bases unmatched: 10. Germline V gene sequence: CDR1 SGHNT, CDR2 YYREEE (reference sequence). CDR3 DNA: TGTGCCAGCAGCTTGATGGCCGGACTAGCGGGAGTTATCCAAGAGACCCAGTACTTC. Translation gives CASSLMAGLAGVIQETQYF.

This clonotype was picked up many times. The genes are TRBV7-9 and TRBJ2-2; TRBD2 might be the D (6 bases). The germline V and J ends were trimmed by 5 bases and 5 bases, with 15 bases remaining between them. The CDR3 length is 15 residues. From germline, CDR1 is SEHNR and CDR2 FQNEAQ (reference sequence). For the CDR3, the DNA is TGTGCCAGCAGCCCCTGGGGACTTCAGACCGGGGAGCTGTTTTTT. This translates into CASSPWGLQTGELFF.

The chain uses TRBV19 and TRBJ2-2; 7 bases align to TRBD2. This CDR3 contains 15 residues. Germline CDR1 LNHDA, CDR2 SQIVND (reference sequence). Losses at the gene ends were 8 bases for V and 2 bases for J; bases not matched to a gene: 8. As DNA, the CDR3 is TGTGCCAGTGCGAGGACTAGTCTCAACACCGGGGAGCTGTTTTTT. This sequence encodes CASARTSLNTGELFF.

This clonotype has ten or more counts. CDR3 in amino acids: CSVEDRQGIYNEQFF. The CDR3 DNA sequence: TGCAGCGTTGAAGACAGGCAGGGTATCTACAATGAGCAGTTCTTC. The chain joins TRBV29-1 to TRBJ2-1, with D perhaps matching TRBD1 (5 bases). V was cut by 0 bases and J by 3 bases, with 12 bases left in between. Per the germline V gene, CDR1 is SQVTM and CDR2 is ANQGSEA. CDR3 size: 15 residues.

This clonotype was detected ten times or more. The chain combines TRBV7-7 with TRBJ2-2; 7 bases line up with TRBD1. The germline gives CDR1 SSHAT, CDR2 FNYEAQ (reference sequence). The CDR3 covers 17 residues. V was clipped by 2 bases and J by 2 bases; unmatched bases: 8. The CDR3 nucleotides read TGTGCCAGCAGCTTAAGGTTCGGGACAGTAAACACCGGGGAGCTGTTTTTT. Protein product: CASSLRFGTVNTGELFF.

This clonotype has ten or more counts. A read error may produce the germline difference seen at one junction end. The chain employs TRBV11-2 and TRBJ2-3, with 9 nucleotides matching TRBD2. Germline CDR1 reads SGHAT; CDR2 reads FQNNGV. The CDR3 totals 13 residues. In DNA form, the CDR3 reads TGTGCCAGCAGTTTAGCGGGAGCTAATACGCAGTATTTT. This translates into CASSLAGANTQYF.

This clonotype was counted ten times or more. At one boundary the junction diverges from the germline segment, which might be a read error. The chain employs TRBV15 and TRBJ2-5, with D hard to call. Germline V gene sequence: CDR1 LNHNV, CDR2 YYDKDF (reference sequence). This CDR3 is built from 11 residues. The CDR3 DNA is TGTGCCACCAGCAGAGGGTCCAATGAGGACTTC. Translation: CATSRGSNEDF.

This clonotype came up many times. The rearrangement joins TRBV3-1 to TRBJ2-7; D not resolved. With 2 bases removed from V and 2 bases from J, the gap between germline ends came to 10 bases. CDR3 length: 14 amino acids. Germline CDR1 and CDR2: LGHDT and YNNKEL (reference sequence). CDR3 nucleotide sequence: TGTGCCAGCAGCCAACAGATCGCAGCCTACGAGCAGTACTTC. This codes for CASSQQIAAYEQYF.

As concerns this clonotype: A read error may explain this, as a much larger clone is one base away. This chain joins TRBV20-1 and TRBJ2-1, with 7 bases matching TRBD1. After removal of 1 base from V and 9 bases from J, the junction contained 3 bases not matched to a gene. The CDR3 sequence is 12 residues long. Germline V gene lookup returns CDR1 DFQATT and CDR2 SNEGSKA (reference sequence). CDR3 DNA: TGCAGTGCTAGAGTAGAGGGGGCTGAGCAGTTCTTC. It encodes CSARVEGAEQFF.

This clonotype was counted at least ten times. The chain carries TRBV29-1 and TRBJ2-5, with TRBD2 matching over 14 bases. CDR1 is SQVTM, CDR2 ANQGSEA, per germline. CDR3 length: 15 residues. CDR3 DNA sequence: TGCAGTATTGTTGGGACTAGCGGGAGCTTAGAGACCCAGTACTTC. It codes for CSIVGTSGSLETQYF.

Many counts were recorded for this clonotype. This sequence joins TRBV2 and TRBJ2-2; D call uncertain. Germline V gene sequence: CDR1 SNHLY, CDR2 FYNNEI. CDR3 length: 13 amino acids. V was shortened by 6 bases and J by 3 bases, with 8 bases between the two germline ends. CDR3 coding DNA: TGTGCCAGCAGCGTCTCCTACACCGGGGAGCTGTTTTTT. Amino acid sequence: CASSVSYTGELFF.

This clonotype was seen only a few times. The J gene is TRBJ2-4, the V gene TRBV20-1, with 9 bases fitting TRBD2. V lost 4 bases to trimming and J lost 1 base; unmatched junction nucleotides: 14. The CDR3 sequence is 18 residues long. Germline CDR1 is DFQATT and CDR2 is SNEGSKA (reference sequence). The CDR3 DNA sequence: TGCAGTGCTATGCTCGGGGCGGGAGGGCCGTTGGCCAAAAACATTCAGTACTTC. It codes for CSAMLGAGGPLAKNIQYF.

This clonotype has ten or more counts. The chain joins TRBV10-1 to TRBJ1-1, with D perhaps matching TRBD1 (6 bases). The CDR3 covers 14 residues. Between the trimmed V and J ends, which lost 4 bases and 11 bases, there was a span of 20 bases. Germline values: CDR1 WNHNN, CDR2 SYGVQD (reference sequence). CDR3 nucleotide sequence: TGCGCCAGCAGTGGGAGGGGGGGAACAGGGCGGGCTTTCTTT. Its protein product is CASSGRGGTGRAFF.